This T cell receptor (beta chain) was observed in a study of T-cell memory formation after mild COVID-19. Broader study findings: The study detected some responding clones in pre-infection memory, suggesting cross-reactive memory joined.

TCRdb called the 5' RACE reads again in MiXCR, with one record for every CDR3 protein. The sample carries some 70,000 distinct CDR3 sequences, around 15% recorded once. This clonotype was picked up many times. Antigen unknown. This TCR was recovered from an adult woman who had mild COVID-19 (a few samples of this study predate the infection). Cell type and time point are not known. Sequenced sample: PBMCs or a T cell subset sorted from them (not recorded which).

The CDR3 spells CASSSTGQGYNEQFF. The DNA for the CDR3 is TGTGCCAGCAGCTCCACCGGACAGGGCTACAATGAGCAGTTCTTC. This chain joins TRBV7-6 and TRBJ2-1; 8 bases are shared with TRBD1. The germline gives CDR1 SGHVS, CDR2 FNYEAQ. J lost 3 bases, V lost 4 bases, and 5 bases had no gene match. The CDR3 covers 15 residues.